The clone carrying this TCR beta chain was recorded a few times. Its target is unknown. This sample is drawn from a study of cytomegalovirus exposure and HLA in healthy donors. V dropped 1 base and J dropped 4 bases, with 15 bases sitting between them. This CDR3 has 16 residues. Germline V CDR1 and CDR2: SGHTS, YDEGEE. Primers for the PCR totalled 60 Vbeta and 13 Jbeta. The assay was immunoSEQ multiplex PCR, and TCRdb's table has in-frame clones only and misses some. The data hold fewer than 200,000 clones, with 80% to 90% observed a single time. Study outcomes and limitations: The classifier reportedly diagnosed cytomegalovirus status with high sensitivity and specificity.

This TCR was sampled from a woman between 18 and 29 years old in good health and CMV-seronegative. Material for sequencing was PBMCs. The chain carries TRBV5-8 and TRBJ1-5; D unresolved. This CDR3 is CASSLITVVLNQPQHF. CDR3 DNA sequence: TGTGCCAGCAGCTTGATAACAGTTGTTCTAAATCAGCCCCAGCATTTT.